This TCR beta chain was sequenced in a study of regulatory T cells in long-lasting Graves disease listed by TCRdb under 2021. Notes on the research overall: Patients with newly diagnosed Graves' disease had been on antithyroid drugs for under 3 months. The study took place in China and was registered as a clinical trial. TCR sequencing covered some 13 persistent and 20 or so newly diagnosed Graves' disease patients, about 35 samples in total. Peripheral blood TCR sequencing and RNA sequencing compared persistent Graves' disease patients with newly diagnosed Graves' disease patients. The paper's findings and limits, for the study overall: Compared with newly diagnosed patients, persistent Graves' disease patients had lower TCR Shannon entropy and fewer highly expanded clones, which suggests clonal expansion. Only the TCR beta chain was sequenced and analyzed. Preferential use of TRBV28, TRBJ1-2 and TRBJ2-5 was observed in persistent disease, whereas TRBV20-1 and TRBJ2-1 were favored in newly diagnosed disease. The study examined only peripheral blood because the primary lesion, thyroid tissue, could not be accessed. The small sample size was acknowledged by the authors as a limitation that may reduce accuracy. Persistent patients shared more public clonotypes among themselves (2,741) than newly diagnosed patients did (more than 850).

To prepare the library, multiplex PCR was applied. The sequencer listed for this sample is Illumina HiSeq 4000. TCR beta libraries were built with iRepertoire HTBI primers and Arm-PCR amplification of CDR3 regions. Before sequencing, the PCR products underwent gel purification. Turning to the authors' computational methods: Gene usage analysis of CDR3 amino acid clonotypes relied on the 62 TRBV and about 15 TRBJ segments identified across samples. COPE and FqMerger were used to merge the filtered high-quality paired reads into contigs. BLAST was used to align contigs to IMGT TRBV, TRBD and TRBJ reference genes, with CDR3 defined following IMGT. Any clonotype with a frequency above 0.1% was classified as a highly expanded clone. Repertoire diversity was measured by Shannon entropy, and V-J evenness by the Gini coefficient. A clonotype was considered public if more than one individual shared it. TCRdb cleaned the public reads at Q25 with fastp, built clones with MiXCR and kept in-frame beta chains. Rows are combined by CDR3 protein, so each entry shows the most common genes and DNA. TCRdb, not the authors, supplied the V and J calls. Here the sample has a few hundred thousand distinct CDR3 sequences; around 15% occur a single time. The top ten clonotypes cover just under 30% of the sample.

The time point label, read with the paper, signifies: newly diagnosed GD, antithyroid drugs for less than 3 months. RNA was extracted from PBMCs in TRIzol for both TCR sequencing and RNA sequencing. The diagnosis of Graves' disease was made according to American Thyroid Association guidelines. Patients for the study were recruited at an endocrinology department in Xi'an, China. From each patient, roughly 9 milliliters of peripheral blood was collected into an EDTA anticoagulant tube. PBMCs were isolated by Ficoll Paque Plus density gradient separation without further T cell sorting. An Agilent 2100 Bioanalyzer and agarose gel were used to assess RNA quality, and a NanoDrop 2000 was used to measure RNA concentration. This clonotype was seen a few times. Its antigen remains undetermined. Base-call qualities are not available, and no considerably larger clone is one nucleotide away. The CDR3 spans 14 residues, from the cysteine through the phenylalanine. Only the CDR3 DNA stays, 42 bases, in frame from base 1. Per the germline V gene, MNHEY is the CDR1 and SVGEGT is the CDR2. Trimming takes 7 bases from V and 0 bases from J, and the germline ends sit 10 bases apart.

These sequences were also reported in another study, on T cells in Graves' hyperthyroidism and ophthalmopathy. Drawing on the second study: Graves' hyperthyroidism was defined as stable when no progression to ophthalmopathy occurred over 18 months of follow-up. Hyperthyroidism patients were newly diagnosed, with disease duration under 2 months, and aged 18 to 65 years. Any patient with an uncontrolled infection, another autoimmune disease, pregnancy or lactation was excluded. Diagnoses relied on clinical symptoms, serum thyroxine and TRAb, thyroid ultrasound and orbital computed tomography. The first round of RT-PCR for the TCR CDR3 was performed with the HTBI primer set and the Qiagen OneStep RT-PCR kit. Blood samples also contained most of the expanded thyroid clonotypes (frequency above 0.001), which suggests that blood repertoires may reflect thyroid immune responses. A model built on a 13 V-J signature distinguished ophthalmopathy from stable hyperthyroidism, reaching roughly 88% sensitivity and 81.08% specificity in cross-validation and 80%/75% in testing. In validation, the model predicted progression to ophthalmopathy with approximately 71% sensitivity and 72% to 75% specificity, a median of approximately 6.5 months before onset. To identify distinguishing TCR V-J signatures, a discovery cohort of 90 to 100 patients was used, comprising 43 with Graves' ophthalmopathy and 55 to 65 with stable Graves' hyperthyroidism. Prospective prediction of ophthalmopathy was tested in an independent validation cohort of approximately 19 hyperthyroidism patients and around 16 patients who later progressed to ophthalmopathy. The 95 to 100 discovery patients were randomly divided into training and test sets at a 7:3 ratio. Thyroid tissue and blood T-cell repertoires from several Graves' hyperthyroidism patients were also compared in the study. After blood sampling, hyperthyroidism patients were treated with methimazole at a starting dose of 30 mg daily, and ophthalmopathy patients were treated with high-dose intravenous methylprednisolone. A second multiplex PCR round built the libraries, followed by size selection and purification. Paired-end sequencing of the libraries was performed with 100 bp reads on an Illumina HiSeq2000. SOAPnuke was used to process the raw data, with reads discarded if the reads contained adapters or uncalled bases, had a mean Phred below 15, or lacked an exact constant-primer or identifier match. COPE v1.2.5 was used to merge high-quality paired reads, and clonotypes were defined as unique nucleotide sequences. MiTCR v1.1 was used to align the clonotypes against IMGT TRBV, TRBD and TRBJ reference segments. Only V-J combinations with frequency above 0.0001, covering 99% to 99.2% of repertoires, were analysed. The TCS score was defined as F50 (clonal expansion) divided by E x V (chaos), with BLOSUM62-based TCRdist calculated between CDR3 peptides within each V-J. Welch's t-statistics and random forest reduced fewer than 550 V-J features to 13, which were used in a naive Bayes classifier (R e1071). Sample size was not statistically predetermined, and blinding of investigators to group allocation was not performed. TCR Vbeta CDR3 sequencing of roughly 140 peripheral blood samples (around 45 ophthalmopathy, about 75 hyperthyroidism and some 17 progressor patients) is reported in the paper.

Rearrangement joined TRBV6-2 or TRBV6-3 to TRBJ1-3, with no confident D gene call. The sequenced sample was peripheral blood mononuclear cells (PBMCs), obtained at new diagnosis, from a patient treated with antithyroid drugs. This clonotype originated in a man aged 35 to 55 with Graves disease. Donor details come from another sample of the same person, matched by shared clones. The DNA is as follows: TGTGCCAGCATCCCTGTATACTCTGGAAACACCATATATTTT. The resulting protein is CASIPVYSGNTIYF.